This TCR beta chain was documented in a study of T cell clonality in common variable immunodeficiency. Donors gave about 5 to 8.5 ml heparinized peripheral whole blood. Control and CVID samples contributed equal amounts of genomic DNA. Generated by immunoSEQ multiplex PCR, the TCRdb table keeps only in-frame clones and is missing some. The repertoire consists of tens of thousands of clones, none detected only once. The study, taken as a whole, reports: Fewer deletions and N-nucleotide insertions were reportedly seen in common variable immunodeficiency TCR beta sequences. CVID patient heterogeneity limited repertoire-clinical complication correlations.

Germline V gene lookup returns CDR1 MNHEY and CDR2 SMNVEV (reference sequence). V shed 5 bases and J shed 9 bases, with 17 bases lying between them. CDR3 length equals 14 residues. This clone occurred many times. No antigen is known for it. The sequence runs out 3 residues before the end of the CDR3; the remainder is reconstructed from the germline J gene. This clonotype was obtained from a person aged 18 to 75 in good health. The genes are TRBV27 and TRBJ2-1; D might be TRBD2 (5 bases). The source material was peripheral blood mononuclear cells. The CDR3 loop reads CASSPHPGAAEQFF. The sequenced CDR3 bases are TGTGCCAGCAGTCCCCACCCAGGAGCGGCTGAG.